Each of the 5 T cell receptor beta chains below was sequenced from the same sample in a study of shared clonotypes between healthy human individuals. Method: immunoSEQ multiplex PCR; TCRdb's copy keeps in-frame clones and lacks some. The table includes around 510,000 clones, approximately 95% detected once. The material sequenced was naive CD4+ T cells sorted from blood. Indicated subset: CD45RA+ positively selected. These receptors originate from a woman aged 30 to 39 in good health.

The CDR3 DNA is TGTGCCAGCAGTGCAACAGGGGTGGTCGAAAAACTGTTTTTT. This gives the protein CASSATGVVEKLFF. V and J are TRBV28 and TRBJ1-4; TRBD1 aligns across 7 bases. V trimming: 5 bases; J trimming: 8 bases; junction bases outside the gene matches: 8. Germline assignment: CDR1 MDHEN and CDR2 SYDVKM. The CDR3 has 14 residues.

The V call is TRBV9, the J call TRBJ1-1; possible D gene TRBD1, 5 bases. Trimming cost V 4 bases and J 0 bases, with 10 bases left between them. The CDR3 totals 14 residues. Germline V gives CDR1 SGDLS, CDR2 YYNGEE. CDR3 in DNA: TGTGCCAGCAGCACTCGACAGATGAACACTGAAGCTTTCTTT. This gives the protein CASSTRQMNTEAFF.

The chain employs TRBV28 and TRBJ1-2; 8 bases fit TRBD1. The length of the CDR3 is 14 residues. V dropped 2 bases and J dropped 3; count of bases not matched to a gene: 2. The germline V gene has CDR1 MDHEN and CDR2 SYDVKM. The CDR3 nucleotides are TGTGCCAGCAGTTTAACGGACAGGGACTATGGCTACACCTTC. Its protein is CASSLTDRDYGYTF.

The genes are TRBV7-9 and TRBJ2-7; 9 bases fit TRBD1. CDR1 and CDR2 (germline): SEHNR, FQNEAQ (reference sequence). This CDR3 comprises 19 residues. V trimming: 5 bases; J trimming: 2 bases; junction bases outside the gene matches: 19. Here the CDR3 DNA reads TGTGCCAGCAGCGGACCGGGACAGGGATATCTCCTAGTAGCCTACGAGCAGTACTTC. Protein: CASSGPGQGYLLVAYEQYF.

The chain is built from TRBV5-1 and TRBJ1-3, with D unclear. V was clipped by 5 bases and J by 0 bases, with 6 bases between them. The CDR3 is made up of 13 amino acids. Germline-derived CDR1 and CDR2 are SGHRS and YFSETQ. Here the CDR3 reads CASRLSSGNTIYF. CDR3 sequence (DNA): TGCGCCAGCAGGCTGAGCTCTGGAAACACCATATATTTT.